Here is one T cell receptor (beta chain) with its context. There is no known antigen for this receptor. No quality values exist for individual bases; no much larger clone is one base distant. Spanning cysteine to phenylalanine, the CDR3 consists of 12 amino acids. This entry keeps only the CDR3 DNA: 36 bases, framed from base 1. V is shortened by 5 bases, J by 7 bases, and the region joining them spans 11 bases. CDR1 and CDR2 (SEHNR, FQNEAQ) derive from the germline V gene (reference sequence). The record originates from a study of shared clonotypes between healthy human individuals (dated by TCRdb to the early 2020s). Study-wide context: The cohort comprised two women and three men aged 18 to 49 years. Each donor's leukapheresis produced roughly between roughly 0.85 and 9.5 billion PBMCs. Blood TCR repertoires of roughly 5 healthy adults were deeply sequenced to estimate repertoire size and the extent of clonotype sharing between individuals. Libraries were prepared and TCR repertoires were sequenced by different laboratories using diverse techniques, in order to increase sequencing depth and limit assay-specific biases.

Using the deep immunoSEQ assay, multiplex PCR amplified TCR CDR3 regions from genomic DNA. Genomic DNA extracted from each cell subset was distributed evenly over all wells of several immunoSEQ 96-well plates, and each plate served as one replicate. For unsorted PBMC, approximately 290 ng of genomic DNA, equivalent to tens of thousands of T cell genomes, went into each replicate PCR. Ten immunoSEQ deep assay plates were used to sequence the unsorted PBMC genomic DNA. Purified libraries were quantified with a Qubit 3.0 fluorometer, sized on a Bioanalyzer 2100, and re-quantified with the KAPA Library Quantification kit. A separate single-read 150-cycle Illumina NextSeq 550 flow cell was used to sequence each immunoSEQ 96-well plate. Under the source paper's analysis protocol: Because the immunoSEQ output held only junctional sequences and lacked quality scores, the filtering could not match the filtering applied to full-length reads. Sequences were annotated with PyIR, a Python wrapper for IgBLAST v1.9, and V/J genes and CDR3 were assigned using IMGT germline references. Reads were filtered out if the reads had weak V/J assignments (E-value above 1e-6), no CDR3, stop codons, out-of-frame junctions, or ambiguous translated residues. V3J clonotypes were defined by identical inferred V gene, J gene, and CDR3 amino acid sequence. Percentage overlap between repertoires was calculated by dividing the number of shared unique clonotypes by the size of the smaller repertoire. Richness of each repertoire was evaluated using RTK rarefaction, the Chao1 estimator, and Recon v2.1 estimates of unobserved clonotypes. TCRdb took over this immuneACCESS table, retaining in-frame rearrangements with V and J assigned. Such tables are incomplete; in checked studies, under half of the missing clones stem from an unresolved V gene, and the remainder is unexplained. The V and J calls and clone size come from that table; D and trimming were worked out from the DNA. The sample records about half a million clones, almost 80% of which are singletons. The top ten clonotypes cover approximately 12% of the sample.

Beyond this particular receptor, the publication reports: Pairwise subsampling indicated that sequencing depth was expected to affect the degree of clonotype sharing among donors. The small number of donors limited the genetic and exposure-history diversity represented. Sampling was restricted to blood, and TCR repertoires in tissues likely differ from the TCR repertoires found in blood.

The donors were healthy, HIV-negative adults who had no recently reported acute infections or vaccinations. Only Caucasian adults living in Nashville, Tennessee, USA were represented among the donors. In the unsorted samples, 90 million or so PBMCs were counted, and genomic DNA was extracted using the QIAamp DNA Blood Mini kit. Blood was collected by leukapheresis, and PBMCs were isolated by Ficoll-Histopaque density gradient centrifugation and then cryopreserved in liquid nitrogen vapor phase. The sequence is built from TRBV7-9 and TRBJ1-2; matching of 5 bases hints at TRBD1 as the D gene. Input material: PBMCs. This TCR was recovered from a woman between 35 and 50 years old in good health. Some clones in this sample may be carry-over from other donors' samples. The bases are TGTGCCAGCAGCCGCCCAGGGTTTGGCTACACCTTC. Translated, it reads CASSRPGFGYTF.